The clone carrying this TCR beta chain has more than one count but fewer than ten. What it recognizes is unknown. The sample is drawn from a study of T-cell reconstitution after alpha-beta-depleted transplantation in children. Study results and caveats: The origin of high day-60 TCRbeta diversity in some patients lay in surviving recipient T cells and thymic progenitors. Alpha-beta T cells about two months after transplant reportedly derived from several hundred expanded graft clones. T-cell counts and diversity at one year following transplant were attributed mainly to newly produced T cells.

Unique molecular identifiers tagged the TCRbeta library. MiXCR, applied by TCRdb to the PCR reads, yields one record per CDR3 protein. The repertoire holds roughly 340,000 distinct CDR3 sequences, 15% to 20% seen once, with about 41% in the top ten. The CDR3 has 21 amino acids. This receptor was obtained from a male patient between 2 and 10 years old who had a stem cell transplant for acute lymphoblastic leukemia, so the T cells may come from the graft donor. This chain joins TRBV21-1 and TRBJ2-2; the D segment call TRBD2 is taken from the table without a DNA check. TRBV21-1 constitutes a pseudogene. The sequencing used PBMCs, mostly from graft donor cells, collected 360 days after TCRalphabeta/CD19-depleted stem cell transplant. CDR3 loop: CASSKGISQIFDYHNTGELFF. The CDR3 DNA sequence: TGTGCCAGCAGCAAAGGGATTTCGCAAATCTTTGACTACCATAACACCGGGGAGCTGTTTTTT.